This is a list of T cell receptor beta chains from one sample in a study of beta chain features in type 1 diabetes. TCRdb's table, derived via immunoSEQ multiplex PCR, lists solely in-frame clones and lacks some. The sample contains some 900,000 clones, about 17% of which appear only once. The specimen sequenced was naive CD4+ T cells from blood. These receptors all come from a woman aged 18-35 years in good health. The CDR3 runs from the conserved cysteine through the conserved F or W. Fields, in order: CDR3 protein, J gene, V gene.

CDR3 protein: CAISGLLSTDTQYF
J gene: TRBJ2-3
V gene: TRBV10-3

CDR3 protein: CASSLEFRADGYEQYF
J gene: TRBJ2-7
V gene: TRBV7-2

CDR3 protein: CASSLEGKQYF
J gene: TRBJ2-7
V gene: TRBV7-9

CDR3 protein: CASSILAASNEQFF
J gene: TRBJ2-1
V gene: TRBV5-1

CDR3 protein: CASSFRQGRTDTQYF
J gene: TRBJ2-3
V gene: TRBV11-2

CDR3 protein: CASSWSGAIGTEAFF
J gene: TRBJ1-1
V gene: TRBV5-1

CDR3 protein: CASSINTGELFF
J gene: TRBJ2-2
V gene: TRBV21-1

CDR3 protein: CASSYATGYILNEQFF
J gene: TRBJ2-1
V gene: TRBV6-5

CDR3 protein: CASSRSSTDTQYF
J gene: TRBJ2-3
V gene: TRBV11-1

CDR3 protein: CASSIGTGFYEQYF
J gene: TRBJ2-7
V gene: TRBV19

CDR3 protein: CASRDRAYQPQHF
J gene: TRBJ1-5
V gene: TRBV27

CDR3 protein: CASSLGGTVNTEAFF
J gene: TRBJ1-1
V gene: TRBV7-8

CDR3 protein: CASSSPLALDTQYF
J gene: TRBJ2-3
V gene: TRBV28

CDR3 protein: CASSESSYNEQFF
J gene: TRBJ2-1
V gene: TRBV7-3

CDR3 protein: CASSLMGTTNYGYTF
J gene: TRBJ1-2
V gene: TRBV7-9

CDR3 protein: CASSLNGYQETQYF
J gene: TRBJ2-5
V gene: TRBV27

CDR3 protein: CASSRGAGPLTDTQYF
J gene: TRBJ2-3
V gene: TRBV7-3

CDR3 protein: CAWSGSGYKGSCFF
J gene: TRBJ2-2
V gene: TRBV30

CDR3 protein: CASSEQGGSQPQHF
J gene: TRBJ1-5
V gene: TRBV6-1

CDR3 protein: CASTPRTGDAFF
J gene: TRBJ1-1
V gene: TRBV28

CDR3 protein: CASSSPGLAGGVQYF
J gene: TRBJ2-4
V gene: TRBV27

CDR3 protein: CASSRGLAVYEQYF
J gene: TRBJ2-7
V gene: TRBV19